The clone carrying this TCR beta chain appeared once. Its cognate antigen is unknown. The sample is drawn from a study of tumor-infiltrating lymphocytes in localized non-small cell lung cancer. Study conclusions and caveats: Only some patients had TCR sequencing, depending on available tissue.

Generated by immunoSEQ multiplex PCR, the TCRdb table keeps only in-frame clones and is missing some. The repertoire holds more than 9,000 clones, about three fifths seen once, with 9.1% in the top ten. The sequencing sample was made of lung tumor tissue. This TCR derives from a human donor with non-small cell lung cancer.

CDR3 bases: TGTGCCAGCAGTTCCGGACAGCGAATTATCTACGAGCAGTACTTC. It codes for CASSSGQRIIYEQYF. The genes are TRBV6-5 and TRBJ2-7; tentatively, D is TRBD1 (6 bases). With 4 bases removed from V and 3 bases from J, the gap between germline ends came to 16 bases. This CDR3 comprises 15 residues. In germline, CDR1 is MNHEY, CDR2 SVGAGI.